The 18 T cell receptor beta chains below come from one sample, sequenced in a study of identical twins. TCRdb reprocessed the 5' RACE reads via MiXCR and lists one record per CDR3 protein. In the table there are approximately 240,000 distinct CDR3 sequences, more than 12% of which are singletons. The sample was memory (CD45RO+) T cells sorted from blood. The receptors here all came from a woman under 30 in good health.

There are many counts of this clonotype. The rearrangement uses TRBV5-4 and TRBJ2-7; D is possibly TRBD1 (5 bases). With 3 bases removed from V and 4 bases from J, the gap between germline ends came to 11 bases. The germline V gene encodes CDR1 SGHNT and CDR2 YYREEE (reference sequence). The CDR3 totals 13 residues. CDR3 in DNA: TGTGCCAGCAGCTCCAGACAGCCATACGAGCAGTACTTC. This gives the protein CASSSRQPYEQYF.

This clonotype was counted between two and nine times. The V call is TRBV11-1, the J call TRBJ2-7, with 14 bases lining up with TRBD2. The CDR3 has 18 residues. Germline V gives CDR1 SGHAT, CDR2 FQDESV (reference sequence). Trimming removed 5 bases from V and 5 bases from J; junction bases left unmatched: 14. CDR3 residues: CASSAEGLAGVRSHEQYF. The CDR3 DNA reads TGTGCCAGCAGCGCGGAGGGACTAGCGGGGGTCCGAAGCCACGAGCAGTACTTC.

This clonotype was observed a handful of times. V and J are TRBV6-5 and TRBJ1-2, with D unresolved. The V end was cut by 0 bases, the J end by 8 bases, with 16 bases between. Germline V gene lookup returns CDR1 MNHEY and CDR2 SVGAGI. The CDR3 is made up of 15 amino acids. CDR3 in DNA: TGTGCCAGCAGTTACTCAGGGAGAAGCCAGGAGGGCTACACCTTC. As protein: CASSYSGRSQEGYTF.

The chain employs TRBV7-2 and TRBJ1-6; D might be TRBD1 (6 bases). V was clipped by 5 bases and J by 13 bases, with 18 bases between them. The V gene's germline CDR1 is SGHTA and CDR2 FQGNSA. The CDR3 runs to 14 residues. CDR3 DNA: TGTGCCAGCAGCCAGAAGACAGGTTTTGGGCCCCTCCACTTT. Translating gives CASSQKTGFGPLHF.

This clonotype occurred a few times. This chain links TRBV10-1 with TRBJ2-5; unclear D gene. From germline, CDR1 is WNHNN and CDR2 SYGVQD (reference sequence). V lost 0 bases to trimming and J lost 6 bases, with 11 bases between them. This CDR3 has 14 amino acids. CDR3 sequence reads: CASSESGGPKTQYF. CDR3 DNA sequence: TGCGCCAGCAGTGAGTCCGGCGGCCCCAAGACCCAGTACTTC.

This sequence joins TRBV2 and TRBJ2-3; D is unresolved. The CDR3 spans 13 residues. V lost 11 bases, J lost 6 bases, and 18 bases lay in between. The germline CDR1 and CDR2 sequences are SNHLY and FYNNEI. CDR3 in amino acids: CASGSREMDTQYF. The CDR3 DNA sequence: TGTGCCTCGGGCAGTCGTGAAATGGATACGCAGTATTTT. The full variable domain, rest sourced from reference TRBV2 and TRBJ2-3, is EPEVTQTPSHQVTQMGQEVILRCVPISNHLYFYWYRQILGQKVEFLVSFYNNEISEKSEIFDDQFSVERPDGSNFTLKIRSTKLEDSAMYFCASGSREMDTQYFGPGTRLTVL.

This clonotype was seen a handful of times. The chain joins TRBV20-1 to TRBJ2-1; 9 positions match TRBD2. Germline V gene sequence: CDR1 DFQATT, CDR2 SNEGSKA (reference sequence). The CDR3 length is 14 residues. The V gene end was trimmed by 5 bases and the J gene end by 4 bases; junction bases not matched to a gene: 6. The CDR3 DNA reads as TGCAGTGCTCCTGGGACTAGCATTTACAATGAGCAGTTCTTC. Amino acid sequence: CSAPGTSIYNEQFF.

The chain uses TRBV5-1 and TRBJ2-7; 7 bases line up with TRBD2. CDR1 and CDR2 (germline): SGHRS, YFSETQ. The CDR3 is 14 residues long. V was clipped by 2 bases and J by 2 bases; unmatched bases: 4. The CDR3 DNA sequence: TGCGCCAGCAGCTTAACTAGCGTCCCCTACGAGCAGTACTTC. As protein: CASSLTSVPYEQYF.

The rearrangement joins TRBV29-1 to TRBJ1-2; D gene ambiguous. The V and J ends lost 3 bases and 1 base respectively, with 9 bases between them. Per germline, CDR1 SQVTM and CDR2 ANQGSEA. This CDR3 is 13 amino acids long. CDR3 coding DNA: TGCAGCGTTGAGGAAGGGAGTAACTATGGCTACACCTTC. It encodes CSVEEGSNYGYTF.

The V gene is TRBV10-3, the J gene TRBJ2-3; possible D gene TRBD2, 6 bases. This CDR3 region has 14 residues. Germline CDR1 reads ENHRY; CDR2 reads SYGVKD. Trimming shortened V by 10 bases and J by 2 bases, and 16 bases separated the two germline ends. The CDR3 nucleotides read TGTGCCAGCCGGGACTCTCCATCCACAGATACGCAGTATTTT. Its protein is CASRDSPSTDTQYF.

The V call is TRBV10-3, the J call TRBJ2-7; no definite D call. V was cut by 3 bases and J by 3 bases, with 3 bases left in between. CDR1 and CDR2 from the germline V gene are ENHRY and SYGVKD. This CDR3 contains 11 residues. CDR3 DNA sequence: TGTGCCATCAGTGACGTCTACGAGCAGTACTTC. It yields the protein CAISDVYEQYF.

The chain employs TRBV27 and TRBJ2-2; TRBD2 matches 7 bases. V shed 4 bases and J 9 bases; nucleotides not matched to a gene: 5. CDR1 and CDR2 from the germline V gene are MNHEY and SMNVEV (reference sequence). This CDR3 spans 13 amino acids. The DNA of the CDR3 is TGTGCCAGCAGTTCGGGAGGAGGATGGGAGCTGTTTTTT. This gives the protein CASSSGGGWELFF.

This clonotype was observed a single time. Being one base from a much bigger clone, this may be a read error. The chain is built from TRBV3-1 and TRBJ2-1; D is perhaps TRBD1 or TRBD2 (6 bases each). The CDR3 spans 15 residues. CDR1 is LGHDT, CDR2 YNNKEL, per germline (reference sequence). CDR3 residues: CANSQVLARGNEQFF. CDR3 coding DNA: TGTGCCAACAGCCAAGTCCTAGCGAGGGGGAATGAGCAGTTCTTC.

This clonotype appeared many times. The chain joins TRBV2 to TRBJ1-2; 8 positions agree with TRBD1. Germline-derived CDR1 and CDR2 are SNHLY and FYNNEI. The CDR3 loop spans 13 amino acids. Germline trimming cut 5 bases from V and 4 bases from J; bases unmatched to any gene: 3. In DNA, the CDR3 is TGTGCCAGCAGTTCAGGGGGCGCCTATGGCTACACCTTC. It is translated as CASSSGGAYGYTF.

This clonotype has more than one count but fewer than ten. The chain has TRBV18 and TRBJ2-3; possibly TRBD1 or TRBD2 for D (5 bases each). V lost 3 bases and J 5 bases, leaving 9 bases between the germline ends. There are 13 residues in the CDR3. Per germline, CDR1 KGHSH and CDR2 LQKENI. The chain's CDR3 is CASSPLGEDTQYF. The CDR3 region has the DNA TGTGCCAGCTCACCTCTGGGGGAAGATACGCAGTATTTT.

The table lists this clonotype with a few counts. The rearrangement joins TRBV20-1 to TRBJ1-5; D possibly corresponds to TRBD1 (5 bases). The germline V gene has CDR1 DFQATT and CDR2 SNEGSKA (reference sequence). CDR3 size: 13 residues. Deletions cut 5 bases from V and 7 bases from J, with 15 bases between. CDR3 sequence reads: CSAWGQGRQPQHF. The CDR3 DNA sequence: TGCAGTGCTTGGGGCCAGGGCCGGCAGCCCCAGCATTTT.

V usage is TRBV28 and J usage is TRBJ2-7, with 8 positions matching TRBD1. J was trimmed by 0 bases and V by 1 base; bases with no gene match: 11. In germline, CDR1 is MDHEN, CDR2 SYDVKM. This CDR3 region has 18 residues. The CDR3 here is CASSLSTFGTGYSYEQYF. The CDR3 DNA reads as TGTGCCAGCAGTTTATCGACGTTTGGGACAGGTTACTCCTACGAGCAGTACTTC.

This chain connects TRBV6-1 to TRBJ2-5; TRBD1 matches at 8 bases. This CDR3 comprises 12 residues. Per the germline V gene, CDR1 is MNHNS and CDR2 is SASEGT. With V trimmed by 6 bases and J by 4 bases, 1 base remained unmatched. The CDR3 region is CASRTGAETQYF. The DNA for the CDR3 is TGTGCCAGCAGGACAGGGGCAGAGACCCAGTACTTC.